The 25 T cell receptor beta chains reported below all come from one sample, sequenced in a study of cytomegalovirus exposure and HLA in healthy donors. The PCR ran on 60 Vbeta and 13 Jbeta primers. Assay used: immunoSEQ multiplex PCR; TCRdb lists only in-frame clones, some missing. The sample lists around 100,000 clones; about four fifths were seen once. Sequencing was performed on PBMCs. The receptor set was obtained from a man aged 25-45 years in good health and CMV-seropositive.

V gene TRBV28 combines with J gene TRBJ1-2; TRBD1 matches at 8 bases. This CDR3 contains 14 residues. Looked up from germline, CDR1 is MDHEN and CDR2 is SYDVKM. Unmatched junction bases numbered 8, after V lost 5 bases and J lost 6 bases. The CDR3 is CASSAPGTGDGYTF. In nucleotides, the CDR3 is TGTGCCAGCAGTGCACCCGGGACAGGAGATGGCTACACCTTC.

The chain links TRBV7-2 to TRBJ2-1; maybe TRBD1 (6 bases). V gave up 5 bases and J gave up 1 base, with 12 bases separating them. Looked up from germline, CDR1 is SGHTA and CDR2 is FQGNSA. The CDR3 covers 15 residues. In DNA form, the CDR3 reads TGTGCCAGCAGCGTAAGACAGGTTTCCTACAATGAGCAGTTCTTC. The encoded protein is CASSVRQVSYNEQFF.

V usage is TRBV2 and J usage is TRBJ1-2; D is possibly TRBD1 (6 bases). The CDR3 has 14 amino acids. V lost 10 bases and J 8 bases, leaving 23 bases between the germline ends. The germline V gene encodes CDR1 SNHLY and CDR2 FYNNEI. For the CDR3, the DNA is TGTGCCACCAGCTGGGGGGGCTTAAGTGGAGGCTACACCTTC. Its protein product is CATSWGGLSGGYTF.

This rearrangement joins TRBV11-2 to TRBJ2-7, with a possible D match to TRBD2 (7 bases). Germline CDR1 SGHAT, CDR2 FQNNGV. The CDR3 totals 15 residues. V shed 5 bases and J shed 5 bases, with 19 bases lying between them. Written as DNA, the CDR3 is TGTGCCAGCAGCCCCCTCGTCGGGGGGCACGACGAGCAGTACTTC. Protein sequence: CASSPLVGGHDEQYF.

The chain has TRBV14 and TRBJ2-1, with 12 bases fitting TRBD1. The CDR3 runs 16 residues. Germline V gene data show CDR1 as SGHDN and CDR2 as FVKESK. With 1 base clipped from V and 9 bases from J, the junction kept 7 bases outside the gene matches. CDR3 DNA: TGTGCCAGCAGCCAAGCGCCGGGACAGGGGGCCGTTGAGCAGTTCTTC. Translation gives CASSQAPGQGAVEQFF.

The chain couples TRBV2 to TRBJ1-1, with 8 bases that match TRBD1. V gave up 6 bases and J gave up 7 bases; unmatched junction bases: 7. This CDR3 has 13 residues. The germline CDR1 and CDR2 sequences are SNHLY and FYNNEI. CDR3 sequence (DNA): TGTGCCAGCAGAGGCGACAGGGGAGGTGAAGCTTTCTTT. Amino acid sequence: CASRGDRGGEAFF. Complete variable domain (other parts from reference TRBV2 and TRBJ1-1): EPEVTQTPSHQVTQMGQEVILRCVPISNHLYFYWYRQILGQKVEFLVSFYNNEISEKSEIFDDQFSVERPDGSNFTLKIRSTKLEDSAMYFCASRGDRGGEAFFGQGTRLTVV.

This chain links TRBV5-5 with TRBJ2-7; TRBD1 matches at 9 bases. The junction had 7 bases not matched to a gene; V was cut back by 3 bases and J by 6 bases. CDR1 and CDR2 (germline): SGHKS, YYEKEE (reference sequence). The CDR3 runs to 14 residues. Here the CDR3 DNA reads TGTGCCAGCAGCTGGGACAGGGCGGTGACCGAGCAGTACTTC. Its protein is CASSWDRAVTEQYF.

This chain uses TRBV5-4 with TRBJ2-5, with D possibly being TRBD2 (5 bases). Trimming left V 0 bases short and J 2 bases short, with 11 bases between. The CDR3 is 15 amino acids. Germline assignment: CDR1 SGHNT and CDR2 YYREEE (reference sequence). The CDR3 DNA reads TGTGCCAGCAGCTTGGGGGGAGCCGCTCAAGAGACCCAGTACTTC. This sequence encodes CASSLGGAAQETQYF.

The V call is TRBV13, the J call TRBJ2-2; 12 bases are shared with TRBD2. Losses at the gene ends were 5 bases for V and 5 bases for J; bases not matched to a gene: 3. The V gene's germline CDR1 is PRHDT and CDR2 FYEKMQ (reference sequence). The CDR3 extends over 15 amino acids. The CDR3 coding sequence is TGTGCCAGCAGCCTCGGACTAGCGGGGACCGGGGAGCTGTTTTTT. Encoded protein: CASSLGLAGTGELFF.

Concerning this clone itself: This same CDR3 is encoded by further DNA sequences in the sample. This rearrangement joins TRBV5-6 to TRBJ1-2; 7 bases match TRBD1. Losses at the gene ends were 3 bases for V and 4 bases for J; bases not matched to a gene: 3. This CDR3 comprises 13 residues. Germline V gene data show CDR1 as SGHDT and CDR2 as YYEEEE. The CDR3 region has the DNA TGTGCCAGCAGCTCTGGGACAGCCTATGGCTACACCTTC. It translates to CASSSGTAYGYTF.

The genes are TRBV21-1 and TRBJ2-5; the table's D call TRBD2 went unverified against the DNA. TRBV21-1 is recorded as a pseudogene. This CDR3 contains 11 residues. In DNA form, the CDR3 reads TGTGCCAGCAGCACCTCCGAGACCCAGTACTTC. Its translation: CASSTSETQYF.

The chain has TRBV7-8 and TRBJ2-1; 14 nucleotides line up with TRBD2. V lost 5 bases, J lost 6 bases, and 6 bases stayed unmatched. From germline, CDR1 is SGHVS and CDR2 FQNEAQ. The CDR3 spans 16 residues. The DNA for the CDR3 is TGTGCCAGCAGCCCCAGACTAGCGGGGGGGCGCAATGAGCAGTTCTTC. Translated, it gives CASSPRLAGGRNEQFF.

The chain combines TRBV5-4 with TRBJ2-3; D might be TRBD1 (5 bases). Germline-derived CDR1 and CDR2 are SGHNT and YYREEE (reference sequence). This CDR3 contains 17 residues. Trimming removed 0 bases at V and 2 bases at J, with 16 bases between. DNA for the CDR3: TGTGCCAGCAGCTTGGGGGGCTATAGAGAGACCACAGATACGCAGTATTTT. Protein product: CASSLGGYRETTDTQYF.

The gene calls are TRBV5-1 and TRBJ2-1; 10 nucleotides match TRBD1. Germline V gene lookup returns CDR1 SGHRS and CDR2 YFSETQ. The ends lost 4 bases at V and 4 bases at J; junction bases unmatched: 2. This CDR3 has 14 amino acids. In DNA form, the CDR3 reads TGCGCCAGCAGCCCGGGACAGGGGTACAATGAGCAGTTCTTC. This translates into CASSPGQGYNEQFF.

This chain joins TRBV5-4 and TRBJ2-4, with 7 bases identical to TRBD1. CDR1 and CDR2 from the germline V gene are SGHNT and YYREEE (reference sequence). V shed 1 base and J 3 bases; nucleotides not matched to a gene: 7. The CDR3 loop spans 16 amino acids. CDR3 coding DNA: TGTGCCAGCAGCTTGCCAGGGGGAGTAGGCAAAAACATTCAGTACTTC. Its translation: CASSLPGGVGKNIQYF.

This clone was found once. This chain connects TRBV11-2 to TRBJ2-3, with 8 bases that match TRBD1. This CDR3 is 12 amino acids long. The germline V gene encodes CDR1 SGHAT and CDR2 FQNNGV. The V segment lost 8 bases and the J segment 8 bases; nucleotides outside the gene matches: 6. CDR3 DNA: TGTGCCAGCGCGCAGGGGGCGGGTACGCAGTATTTT. Translating gives CASAQGAGTQYF. The entire variable domain, with the rest obtained from reference TRBV11-2 and TRBJ2-3, is as follows: EAGVAQSPRYKIIEKRQSVAFWCNPISGHATLYWYQQILGQGPKLLIQFQNNGVVDDSQLPKDRFSAERLKGVDSTLKIQPAKLEDSAVYLCASAQGAGTQYFGPGTRLTVL.

The rearrangement uses TRBV10-3 and TRBJ1-6, with TRBD1 identical over 8 bases. J lost 1 base, V lost 4 bases, and 6 bases had no gene match. This CDR3 is built from 17 residues. Looked up from germline, CDR1 is ENHRY and CDR2 is SYGVKD. CDR3 sequence reads: CAISVQGARSYNSPLHF. In DNA form, the CDR3 reads TGTGCCATCAGTGTCCAGGGGGCAAGGTCCTATAATTCACCCCTCCACTTT.

This chain joins TRBV11-2 and TRBJ1-1, with D maybe TRBD1 (6 bases). The CDR3 has 14 amino acids. The V and J ends lost 0 bases and 7 bases respectively, with 12 bases between them. In germline, CDR1 is SGHAT, CDR2 FQNNGV. The CDR3 DNA is TGTGCCAGCAGCTTAGATCTGTTGGACAGTGAAGCTTTCTTT. As protein: CASSLDLLDSEAFF.

J is TRBJ2-3 and V is TRBV7-9; D is unresolved. Germline assignment: CDR1 SEHNR and CDR2 FQNEAQ (reference sequence). This CDR3 has 12 amino acids. The V end lost 4 bases, the J end lost 8 bases, and 10 bases lay between the germline ends. CDR3 DNA sequence: TGTGCCAGCAGCTCTAGTGTCGGTACGCAGTATTTT. It translates to CASSSSVGTQYF.

V usage is TRBV5-1 and J usage is TRBJ2-4; TRBD1 aligns across 8 bases. The CDR3 consists of 14 residues. With V trimmed by 1 base and J by 3 bases, 0 bases remained unmatched. The germline V gene encodes CDR1 SGHRS and CDR2 YFSETQ. DNA for the CDR3: TGCGCCAGCAGCTTGACAGGGGGCAAAAACATTCAGTACTTC. Protein: CASSLTGGKNIQYF.

The V and J genes are TRBV5-1 and TRBJ1-1; D unresolved. The CDR3 runs 16 residues. Trimming removed 0 bases at V and 3 bases at J, with 15 bases between. Germline-derived CDR1 and CDR2 are SGHRS and YFSETQ. DNA for the CDR3: TGCGCCAGCAGCTTGGGGGCAGGCATGGTGGACACTGAAGCTTTCTTT. Amino acid sequence: CASSLGAGMVDTEAFF.

This clone came up a few times. This chain joins TRBV6-6 and TRBJ1-1; 7 nucleotides agree with TRBD1. Germline CDR1 MNHNY, CDR2 SVGAGI (reference sequence). Trimming took 7 bases from V and 0 from J; bases not matched to a gene: 8. This CDR3 contains 15 residues. In DNA form, the CDR3 reads TGTGCCAGCATTAAGCCGGGACAGATGAACACTGAAGCTTTCTTT. Translating gives CASIKPGQMNTEAFF.

The chain uses TRBV29-1 and TRBJ2-5; TRBD1 agrees at 12 bases. In germline, CDR1 is SQVTM, CDR2 ANQGSEA. The CDR3 loop spans 15 amino acids. J lost 2 bases, V lost 6 bases, and 7 bases had no gene match. This CDR3 is CSVTGDRGHQETQYF. The CDR3 DNA is TGCAGCGTGACCGGGGACAGGGGGCATCAAGAGACCCAGTACTTC. Together with reference TRBV29-1 and TRBJ2-5, the CDR3 gives the full variable domain: SAVISQKPSRDICQRGTSLTIQCQVDSQVTMMFWYRQQPGQSLTLIATANQGSEATYESGFVIDKFPISRPNLTFSTLTVSNMSPEDSSIYLCSVTGDRGHQETQYFGPGTRLLVL.

The chain has TRBV5-4 and TRBJ2-1; maybe TRBD2 (7 bases). The CDR3 is made up of 16 amino acids. Germline V gives CDR1 SGHNT, CDR2 YYREEE (reference sequence). V was pared by 4 bases and J by 9 bases, with 23 bases between. CDR3 DNA sequence: TGTGCCAGCAGCGGACACCAATCGGGGGGCCAGGGTGAGCAGTTCTTC. Protein sequence: CASSGHQSGGQGEQFF.

This chain joins TRBV11-2 and TRBJ2-1; 11 bases are shared with TRBD2. The length of the CDR3 is 17 residues. V shed 5 bases and J 0 bases; nucleotides not matched to a gene: 6. Germline V gene lookup returns CDR1 SGHAT and CDR2 FQNNGV. The CDR3 DNA reads TGTGCCAGCAGCCTTCGACTAGCGGGGAGCTCCTACAATGAGCAGTTCTTC. Protein product: CASSLRLAGSSYNEQFF.